Listed here are 30 T cell receptor beta chains from one sample, sequenced in a study of PD-1 blockade in classical Hodgkin lymphoma. Using immunoSEQ multiplex PCR, the repertoire was profiled, and TCRdb retains in-frame clones only, with some absent. The table has almost 85,000 clones, roughly 89% seen once; the top ten hold 20% to 25%. No patient escaped relapse after autologous stem cell transplantation, and brentuximab vedotin exposure varied. Specimen: peripheral blood mononuclear cells (PBMCs), collected at baseline. Every receptor here comes from a human donor with classical Hodgkin lymphoma.

This chain joins TRBV27 and TRBJ2-1; unclear D gene. This CDR3 contains 13 residues. V was pared by 4 bases and J by 8 bases, with 12 bases between. Germline V lookup: CDR1 MNHEY, CDR2 SMNVEV (reference sequence). The DNA for the CDR3 is TGTGCCAGCAGTTCCGCGACCTTCCATGAGCAGTTCTTC. It yields the protein CASSSATFHEQFF.

This rearrangement joins TRBV5-1 to TRBJ2-7; the match to TRBD1 covers 7 bases. The V and J ends lost 3 bases and 5 bases, in that order; junction bases with no gene match: 8. This CDR3 is built from 14 residues. The germline V gene has CDR1 SGHRS and CDR2 YFSETQ. The CDR3 spells CASSSGQNYHEQYF. CDR3 bases: TGCGCCAGCAGCTCGGGACAGAACTATCACGAGCAGTACTTC.

This clone occurred once. The V call is TRBV4-3, the J call TRBJ2-7, with 9 positions matching TRBD1. This CDR3 is 15 amino acids long. V trimming: 4 bases; J trimming: 4 bases; junction bases outside the gene matches: 8. The germline gives CDR1 LGHNA, CDR2 YSLEER. This CDR3 reads CASSRAGTGIYEQYF. The CDR3 DNA is TGCGCCAGCAGCCGTGCCGGGACAGGGATATACGAGCAGTACTTC.

The V call is TRBV6-1, the J call TRBJ1-2; 11 bases are a match to TRBD1. CDR1 and CDR2 (germline): MNHNS, SASEGT. With 6 bases clipped from V and 5 bases from J, the junction kept 8 bases outside the gene matches. The CDR3 length is 15 residues. The CDR3 here is CASRVGTGGGYGYTF. CDR3 nucleotides: TGTGCCAGCAGAGTCGGGACAGGGGGTGGGTATGGCTACACCTTC.

The chain is built from TRBV5-5 and TRBJ2-7; D possibly corresponds to TRBD1 (5 bases). V dropped 0 bases and J dropped 1 base, with 8 bases sitting between them. Germline V gene sequence: CDR1 SGHKS, CDR2 YYEKEE (reference sequence). This CDR3 is 14 amino acids long. CDR3 sequence reads: CASSLGAGSYEQYF. The CDR3 region has the DNA TGTGCCAGCAGCTTGGGGGCAGGGTCCTACGAGCAGTACTTC.

The chain couples TRBV5-8 to TRBJ1-4; D perhaps matches TRBD1 (6 bases). The germline CDR1 and CDR2 sequences are SGHTS and YDEGEE. The CDR3 runs to 16 residues. V lost 0 bases, J lost 7 bases, and 16 bases lay in between. The CDR3 bases are TGTGCCAGCAGCTTGGGCAACAGGGAGGCGAGTGAAAAACTGTTTTTT. Residues: CASSLGNREASEKLFF.

This sequence joins TRBV25-1 and TRBJ2-5; D not certain. The DNA matches TRBJ2-7 better at its end, which makes the J call doubtful. Per germline, CDR1 MGHDK and CDR2 SYGVNS. This CDR3 is built from 11 residues. The CDR3 loop is CASSGPYEQYF. The CDR3 DNA is TGTGCCAGCAGTGGTCCCTACGAGCAGTACTTC.

The rearrangement uses TRBV27 and TRBJ2-1; D is possibly TRBD2 (6 bases). The CDR3 contains 14 residues. Between the trimmed V and J ends, which lost 4 bases and 7 bases, there was a span of 14 bases. From germline, CDR1 is MNHEY and CDR2 SMNVEV (reference sequence). CDR3: CASSSGLRRNEQFF. The CDR3, as DNA: TGTGCCAGCAGTTCCGGACTAAGGCGGAATGAGCAGTTCTTC.

The rearrangement joins TRBV27 to TRBJ2-1, with 11 nucleotides matching TRBD2. V was clipped by 3 bases and J by 6 bases; unmatched bases: 1. This CDR3 comprises 14 residues. Germline values: CDR1 MNHEY, CDR2 SMNVEV (reference sequence). CDR3 sequence: CASSFSGRGNEQFF. CDR3 nucleotide sequence: TGTGCCAGCAGTTTTAGCGGGAGGGGCAATGAGCAGTTCTTC.

The chain combines TRBV29-1 with TRBJ2-7; D is undetermined. The CDR3 is 14 residues long. Germline lookup yields CDR1 SQVTM and CDR2 ANQGSEA. Trimming took off 5 bases at V and 2 bases at J, with 16 bases between the two ends. The CDR3 protein is CSVWSGRDTYEQYF. In DNA, the CDR3 is TGCAGCGTTTGGTCAGGACGTGACACCTACGAGCAGTACTTC.

In this sample, this clone turned up a few times. The chain is built from TRBV4-2 and TRBJ1-1; TRBD1 might be the D (5 bases). V lost 3 bases, J lost 3 bases, and 11 bases lay in between. The CDR3 consists of 14 residues. Per germline, CDR1 LGHNA and CDR2 YNFKEQ. CDR3 amino acids: CASSHPLGDTEAFF. The CDR3 nucleotides read TGTGCCAGCAGCCACCCACTGGGGGACACTGAAGCTTTCTTT.

The V gene is TRBV2, the J gene TRBJ2-5, with D possibly being TRBD2 (6 bases). Between the trimmed V and J ends, which lost 8 bases and 1 base, there was a span of 20 bases. The CDR3 extends over 16 amino acids. Germline assignment: CDR1 SNHLY and CDR2 FYNNEI. CDR3 protein: CASGPGTFLLQETQYF. The DNA for the CDR3 is TGTGCCAGCGGACCAGGGACTTTCCTCCTCCAAGAGACCCAGTACTTC.

J is TRBJ1-2 and V is TRBV27; TRBD1 matches 10 bases. This CDR3 has 14 amino acids. Trimming removed 5 bases from V and 8 bases from J; junction bases left unmatched: 8. Germline loops: CDR1 MNHEY, CDR2 SMNVEV (reference sequence). The chain's CDR3 is CASSTTGGRRGYTF. CDR3 bases: TGTGCCAGCAGTACGACAGGGGGCAGGAGAGGCTACACCTTC.

This chain connects TRBV7-6 to TRBJ2-1; 9 nucleotides align to TRBD1. The CDR3 covers 13 residues. Germline CDR1 reads SGHVS; CDR2 reads FNYEAQ. The trim removed 5 bases at V and 7 bases at J, leaving 3 bases unmatched. CDR3: CASSLDRGNEQFF. The CDR3 DNA reads as TGTGCCAGCAGCCTCGACAGGGGGAATGAGCAGTTCTTC.

The chain couples TRBV28 to TRBJ1-5; D is undetermined. V was cut by 8 bases and J by 0 bases, with 11 bases left in between. The CDR3 consists of 14 residues. Looked up from germline, CDR1 is MDHEN and CDR2 is SYDVKM. The CDR3 loop reads CASVGWGSNQPQHF. CDR3 coding DNA: TGTGCCAGCGTCGGTTGGGGTAGCAATCAGCCCCAGCATTTT. Using reference TRBV28 and TRBJ1-5 for the parts outside the CDR3, the full variable domain is DVKVTQSSRYLVKRTGEKVFLECVQDMDHENMFWYRQDPGLGLRLIYFSYDVKMKEKGDIPEGYSVSREKKERFSLILESASTNQTSMYLCASVGWGSNQPQHFGDGTRLSIL.

The gene calls are TRBV28 and TRBJ1-4; D possibly corresponds to TRBD1 (5 bases). The CDR3 sequence is 15 residues long. Germline V gene sequence: CDR1 MDHEN, CDR2 SYDVKM. Trimming removed 6 bases from V and 8 bases from J, with 19 bases in between. CDR3 in amino acids: CASSARGEGGEKLFF. The CDR3 nucleotides are TGTGCCAGCAGCGCCCGGGGCGAAGGAGGGGAAAAACTGTTTTTT.

The rearrangement links TRBV2 to TRBJ1-1; possible D gene TRBD1, 5 bases. Germline V CDR1 and CDR2: SNHLY, FYNNEI. With 1 base removed from V and 1 base from J, the gap between germline ends came to 16 bases. The CDR3 extends over 17 amino acids. The CDR3 here is CASSEVRAGIRNTEAFF. CDR3 nucleotides: TGTGCCAGCAGTGAAGTCCGGGCAGGGATAAGGAACACTGAAGCTTTCTTT. Supplemented by reference TRBV2 and TRBJ1-1, the full variable domain reads EPEVTQTPSHQVTQMGQEVILRCVPISNHLYFYWYRQILGQKVEFLVSFYNNEISEKSEIFDDQFSVERPDGSNFTLKIRSTKLEDSAMYFCASSEVRAGIRNTEAFFGQGTRLTVV.

The rearrangement links TRBV12-5 to TRBJ1-3, with a weak D call TRBD1 (6 bases). Trimming took off 0 bases at V and 0 bases at J, with 12 bases between the two ends. The germline V gene has CDR1 LGHNT and CDR2 FRNRAP. The CDR3 spans 17 residues. In nucleotides, the CDR3 is TGTGCTAGTGGTTTGGTCCCCAGGGGAGCCTCTGGAAACACCATATATTTT. Its translation is CASGLVPRGASGNTIYF.

This clone was found a few times. The V and J genes are TRBV2 and TRBJ1-1; D is possibly TRBD1 (6 bases). The CDR3 loop spans 12 amino acids. The V gene lost 7 bases and the J gene lost 3 bases, with 9 bases spanning the gap. From germline, CDR1 is SNHLY and CDR2 FYNNEI. The CDR3 DNA reads TGTGCCAGCAAGGCAGGGGACACTGAAGCTTTCTTT. Encoded protein: CASKAGDTEAFF.

This clone was seen a few times. This chain uses TRBV5-6 with TRBJ2-1; maybe TRBD2 (5 bases). Germline-derived CDR1 and CDR2 are SGHDT and YYEEEE. V lost 4 bases and J 12 bases, leaving 14 bases between the germline ends. There are 12 residues in the CDR3. The CDR3 region has the DNA TGTGCCAGCAGCCAGGACTCCTCGGGGCAGTTCTTC. Its protein is CASSQDSSGQFF.

For this clone: One end of the junction does not line up with germline, which may come from a read error. The rearrangement links TRBV6-6 to TRBJ2-7; 8 nucleotides match TRBD1. Germline loops: CDR1 MNHNY, CDR2 SVGAGI (reference sequence). This CDR3 is built from 14 residues. CDR3 sequence: CASSNSGQGYEQYF. In DNA form, the CDR3 reads TGTGCCAGCAGTAACTCCGGACAGGGATACGAGCAGTACTTC.

The chain employs TRBV4-1 and TRBJ2-1; D call uncertain. The germline V and J ends were trimmed by 4 bases and 6 bases, with 7 bases remaining between them. The CDR3 has 12 residues. Germline CDR1 and CDR2: MGHRA and YSYEKL. In DNA form, the CDR3 reads TGCGCCAGCAGCCCCCCCTCCAATGAGCAGTTCTTC. This sequence encodes CASSPPSNEQFF.

The J gene is TRBJ1-4, the V gene TRBV30; TRBD1 aligns across 7 bases. The CDR3 is 14 residues long. V lost 0 bases to trimming and J lost 6 bases; unmatched junction nucleotides: 4. The germline gives CDR1 GTSNPN, CDR2 SVGIG (reference sequence). CDR3 sequence reads: CAWSVWDRDEKLFF. In nucleotides, the CDR3 is TGTGCCTGGAGTGTATGGGACAGAGATGAAAAACTGTTTTTT.

The V and J genes are TRBV30 and TRBJ1-6; 8 positions agree with TRBD1. CDR1 and CDR2 (germline): GTSNPN, SVGIG (reference sequence). CDR3 length: 14 residues. The V and J ends lost 2 bases and 7 bases, in that order; junction bases with no gene match: 4. The CDR3, as DNA: TGTGCCTGGAGTTATCGACAGGGGAATTCACCCCTCCACTTT. Its protein is CAWSYRQGNSPLHF.

This clone was seen more than once but under ten times. V usage is TRBV10-2 and J usage is TRBJ1-2; D gene uncertain. CDR1 is WSHSY, CDR2 SAAADI, per germline. Trimming removed 1 base from V and 4 bases from J, with 7 bases in between. The CDR3 is 13 residues long. The CDR3 spells CASSEFRSYGYTF. In DNA, the CDR3 is TGCGCCAGCAGTGAGTTCCGCAGCTATGGCTACACCTTC.

This clone was seen once. This chain links TRBV4-1 with TRBJ2-2; D remains ambiguous. Germline CDR1 MGHRA, CDR2 YSYEKL. Trimming removed 1 base at V and 4 bases at J, with 19 bases between. The CDR3 is made up of 18 amino acids. CDR3 protein: CASSQGWVGPVGTGELFF. The CDR3 nucleotides are TGCGCCAGCAGCCAAGGGTGGGTAGGACCGGTCGGCACCGGGGAGCTGTTTTTT.

The chain has TRBV27 and TRBJ2-7; no definite D call. Deletions cut 2 bases from V and 6 bases from J, with 11 bases between. The V gene's germline CDR1 is MNHEY and CDR2 SMNVEV (reference sequence). This CDR3 region has 13 residues. The CDR3 region has the DNA TGTGCCAGCAGTTTAGTGCCCCGAGGCGAGCAGTACTTC. It encodes CASSLVPRGEQYF.

This rearrangement joins TRBV6-1 to TRBJ1-2; the D is unclear. Germline V gene data show CDR1 as MNHNS and CDR2 as SASEGT. With 7 bases removed from V and 5 bases from J, the gap between germline ends came to 17 bases. The CDR3 is made up of 14 amino acids. The CDR3 nucleotides read TGTGCCAGCACTAGACATACCTTAGGATATGGCTACACCTTC. Its translation: CASTRHTLGYGYTF.

The chain joins TRBV27 to TRBJ2-1, with D unclear. Trimming took off 4 bases at V and 0 bases at J, with 7 bases between the two ends. This CDR3 has 14 residues. CDR1 MNHEY and CDR2 SMNVEV come from the germline V gene (reference sequence). The CDR3 DNA sequence: TGTGCCAGCAGTTCTATTAGCTCCTACAATGAGCAGTTCTTC. It is translated as CASSSISSYNEQFF.

This clone was detected many times. The same CDR3 is also encoded by other DNA sequences in this sample. The V gene is TRBV20-1, the J gene TRBJ2-7; the D is unclear. This CDR3 has 11 residues. V was pared by 1 base and J by 3 bases, with 4 bases between. Germline V gene lookup returns CDR1 DFQATT and CDR2 SNEGSKA (reference sequence). The CDR3 DNA sequence: TGCAGTGCTAGAGGCGGCTACGAGCAGTACTTC. Its protein product is CSARGGYEQYF.